These 23 T cell receptor beta chains were all obtained from the same sample, sequenced in a study of shared clonotypes between healthy human individuals. Generated by immunoSEQ multiplex PCR, the TCRdb table keeps only in-frame clones and is missing some. The sample lists 2 million to 2.5 million clones; almost 96% were seen once. Material: naive CD4+ T cells sorted from blood. As to subset: CD45RA+ positively selected. The receptors stem from a man between 18 and 35 years old in good health.

This chain joins TRBV28 and TRBJ1-2; 9 bases are shared with TRBD1. Trimming cost V 5 bases and J 5 bases; bases outside gene matches: 9. CDR1 and CDR2 from the germline V gene are MDHEN and SYDVKM. CDR3 length: 15 amino acids. The CDR3 loop reads CASSDRDRDVYGYTF. Here the CDR3 DNA reads TGTGCCAGCAGTGACCGGGACAGGGATGTGTATGGCTACACCTTC.

The gene calls are TRBV10-3 and TRBJ2-2, with D perhaps matching TRBD2 (6 bases). Between the trimmed V and J ends, which lost 7 bases and 5 bases, there was a span of 11 bases. The CDR3 is made up of 13 amino acids. Per germline, CDR1 ENHRY and CDR2 SYGVKD. The CDR3 region is CAIKERGTGELFF. The CDR3, as DNA: TGTGCCATCAAAGAACGGGGGACCGGGGAGCTGTTTTTT.

As concerns this clone: Other nucleotide sequences from this sample produce the same CDR3. This rearrangement joins TRBV29-1 to TRBJ2-3, with D perhaps TRBD1 (5 bases). The CDR3 extends over 12 amino acids. Trimming stripped 6 bases from V and 3 bases from J, with 10 bases between. Germline V gene data show CDR1 as SQVTM and CDR2 as ANQGSEA. The CDR3 DNA is TGCAGCGTCGGAAGGGGTACAGATACGCAGTATTTT. It codes for CSVGRGTDTQYF.

The chain links TRBV19 to TRBJ1-6; maybe TRBD1 (5 bases). Trimming removed 5 bases from V and 7 bases from J, with 12 bases in between. This CDR3 has 14 residues. The germline CDR1 and CDR2 sequences are LNHDA and SQIVND (reference sequence). CDR3 sequence: CASSAGTENSPLHF. CDR3 in DNA: TGTGCCAGTAGTGCCGGGACGGAAAATTCACCCCTCCACTTT.

This rearrangement joins TRBV30 to TRBJ2-3, with a weak D call TRBD1 (5 bases). This CDR3 is built from 12 residues. CDR1 GTSNPN and CDR2 SVGIG come from the germline V gene (reference sequence). Deletions cut 1 base from V and 6 bases from J, with 8 bases between. The CDR3 DNA sequence: TGTGCCTGGAGTGCCGCAGGGGATACGCAGTATTTT. Amino acid sequence: CAWSAAGDTQYF.

V usage is TRBV6-4 and J usage is TRBJ2-3; D ambiguous. With 7 bases removed from V and 3 bases from J, the gap between germline ends came to 11 bases. Per the germline V gene, CDR1 is MRHNA and CDR2 is SNTAGT. The length of the CDR3 is 13 residues. CDR3 sequence (DNA): TGTGCCAGCATGAGTAGCCGTACAGATACGCAGTATTTT. This sequence encodes CASMSSRTDTQYF.

This clone appeared a single time. The chain links TRBV18 to TRBJ2-3, with 10 bases matching TRBD2. The V gene end was trimmed by 3 bases and the J gene end by 2 bases; junction bases not matched to a gene: 17. Germline V gene data show CDR1 as KGHSH and CDR2 as LQKENI. CDR3 size: 20 residues. The CDR3 loop reads CASSPAAAGLANAITDTQYF. In DNA, the CDR3 is TGTGCCAGCTCACCCGCAGCCGCGGGACTAGCGAACGCAATCACAGATACGCAGTATTTT.

The V gene is TRBV25-1, the J gene TRBJ2-7, with D tentatively TRBD1 (6 bases). V was pared by 4 bases and J by 2 bases, with 12 bases between. The CDR3 contains 14 residues. Germline CDR1 MGHDK, CDR2 SYGVNS. The DNA of the CDR3 is TGTGCCAGCAGTGTCCCAGGGGACACCTACGAGCAGTACTTC. It encodes CASSVPGDTYEQYF.

This chain uses TRBV4-1 with TRBJ1-5; 8 bases match TRBD1. The V and J ends lost 4 bases and 8 bases, in that order; junction bases with no gene match: 10. From germline, CDR1 is MGHRA and CDR2 YSYEKL. The CDR3 contains 15 residues. CDR3 residues: CASSLGQGRVEPQHF. In DNA, the CDR3 is TGCGCCAGCAGCCTAGGACAGGGACGGGTGGAGCCCCAGCATTTT.

V usage is TRBV30 and J usage is TRBJ1-1, with a weak D call TRBD1 (5 bases). CDR1 and CDR2 from the germline V gene are GTSNPN and SVGIG (reference sequence). V was pared by 0 bases and J by 7 bases, with 15 bases between. CDR3 length equals 14 residues. The CDR3 sequence: CAWSVLQGAGEAFF. The CDR3 DNA follows: TGTGCCTGGAGTGTACTCCAAGGGGCGGGTGAAGCTTTCTTT.

J is TRBJ1-2 and V is TRBV9, with TRBD1 identical over 7 bases. Germline CDR1 SGDLS, CDR2 YYNGEE. This CDR3 is built from 16 residues. V gave up 0 bases and J gave up 4 bases; unmatched junction bases: 9. This CDR3 reads CASSVDRLGQLYGYTF. The CDR3 DNA sequence: TGTGCCAGCAGCGTAGATCGCTTGGGACAGCTCTATGGCTACACCTTC.

V usage is TRBV28 and J usage is TRBJ2-1; 10 nucleotides agree with TRBD2. The CDR3 sequence is 17 residues long. In germline, CDR1 is MDHEN, CDR2 SYDVKM. With 4 bases clipped from V and 14 bases from J, the junction kept 20 bases outside the gene matches. The CDR3 DNA follows: TGTGCCAGCAGTTCTACTAATAGCGGGGGGCCGGATTTTCGTAAGTTCTTC. Encoded protein: CASSSTNSGGPDFRKFF.

The chain links TRBV9 to TRBJ1-2; the D is unclear. Deletions cut 0 bases from V and 4 bases from J, with 19 bases between. This CDR3 is 17 amino acids long. CDR1 is SGDLS, CDR2 YYNGEE, per germline. CDR3 region: CASSVAITTYESYGYTF. CDR3 sequence (DNA): TGTGCCAGCAGCGTAGCCATTACGACGTACGAGAGCTATGGCTACACCTTC.

This chain joins TRBV2 and TRBJ1-1; TRBD1 agrees at 9 bases. Germline CDR1 is SNHLY and CDR2 is FYNNEI. V shed 6 bases, J shed 6 bases, and the junction held 11 bases outside the gene matches. The CDR3 runs to 15 residues. CDR3: CASRYARDRASEAFF. CDR3 sequence (DNA): TGTGCCAGCAGATACGCCCGGGACAGGGCCTCTGAAGCTTTCTTT.

This sequence joins TRBV19 and TRBJ2-1, with a tentative D call TRBD2 (6 bases). Trimming stripped 0 bases from V and 3 bases from J, with 12 bases between. There are 16 residues in the CDR3. CDR1 and CDR2 (germline): LNHDA, SQIVND (reference sequence). Written as DNA, the CDR3 is TGTGCCAGTAGTATAGACCCTCCGGGGGTCTACAATGAGCAGTTCTTC. Its translation: CASSIDPPGVYNEQFF.

The V call is TRBV4-3, the J call TRBJ1-6, with TRBD1 as a possible D gene (5 bases). The V end lost 0 bases, the J end lost 9 bases, and 12 bases lay between the germline ends. This CDR3 is 15 amino acids long. Germline CDR1 LGHNA, CDR2 YSLEER. For the CDR3, the DNA is TGCGCCAGCAGCCAAGATGCGGGGGATGCTTCACCCCTCCACTTT. It yields the protein CASSQDAGDASPLHF.

The rearrangement uses TRBV10-2 and TRBJ2-3; 9 nucleotides align to TRBD2. The germline CDR1 and CDR2 sequences are WSHSY and SAAADI. The CDR3 covers 18 residues. V was clipped by 4 bases and J by 0 bases; unmatched bases: 11. CDR3 sequence reads: CASSASLITSGSTDTQYF. The CDR3 DNA sequence: TGCGCCAGCAGTGCGTCACTGATAACTAGCGGGAGCACAGATACGCAGTATTTT.

The V call is TRBV5-6, the J call TRBJ1-6, with TRBD1 matching 9 bases. Germline V lookup: CDR1 SGHDT, CDR2 YYEEEE. The CDR3 has 15 amino acids. After removal of 0 bases from V and 5 bases from J, the junction contained 0 bases not matched to a gene. The CDR3 spells CASSLGDRDNSPLHF. The CDR3, as DNA: TGTGCCAGCAGCTTGGGGGACAGGGATAATTCACCCCTCCACTTT. The entire variable domain, with the rest obtained from reference TRBV5-6 and TRBJ1-6, is as follows: DAGVTQSPTHLIKTRGQQVTLRCSPKSGHDTVSWYQQALGQGPQFIFQYYEEEERQRGNFPDRFSGHQFPNYSSELNVNALLLGDSALYLCASSLGDRDNSPLHFGNGTRLTVT.

The J gene is TRBJ1-3, the V gene TRBV30; possible D gene TRBD1, 5 bases. There are 14 residues in the CDR3. Trimming stripped 5 bases from V and 0 bases from J, with 11 bases between. The V gene's germline CDR1 is GTSNPN and CDR2 SVGIG (reference sequence). CDR3 in amino acids: CAWAQGGSGNTIYF. CDR3 DNA sequence: TGTGCCTGGGCCCAGGGTGGCTCTGGAAACACCATATATTTT.

As to this clone: Other DNA sequences in this specimen translate into the identical CDR3. The CDR3 nucleotides read TGTGCCAGCAGTCCTATGAACACCGGGGAGCTGTTTTTT. It specifies CASSPMNTGELFF. The chain joins TRBV2 to TRBJ2-2; unclear D gene. The germline V gene has CDR1 SNHLY and CDR2 FYNNEI. V was cut by 5 bases and J by 1 base, with 5 bases left in between. The CDR3 totals 13 residues.

The chain recombines TRBV2 with TRBJ1-6, with D perhaps TRBD1 (5 bases). Germline V gene data show CDR1 as SNHLY and CDR2 as FYNNEI. V gave up 4 bases and J gave up 7 bases, with 14 bases separating them. This CDR3 contains 15 residues. The CDR3 region has the DNA TGTGCCAGCAGTGGCCAGGGCCGGGGGAATTCACCCCTCCACTTT. Protein product: CASSGQGRGNSPLHF.

This sequence joins TRBV14 and TRBJ1-1; 8 positions match TRBD1. The CDR3 has 15 amino acids. The germline CDR1 and CDR2 sequences are SGHDN and FVKESK. J lost 5 bases, V lost 0 bases, and 5 bases had no gene match. The CDR3 region is CASSQDKQGGTEAFF. The CDR3 DNA reads as TGTGCCAGCAGCCAAGATAAACAGGGGGGGACTGAAGCTTTCTTT.

The chain links TRBV5-4 to TRBJ2-2; tentative D call: TRBD1 (5 bases). The germline V and J ends were trimmed by 4 bases and 0 bases, with 13 bases remaining between them. Germline V gives CDR1 SGHNT, CDR2 YYREEE (reference sequence). The CDR3 covers 16 residues. The CDR3 DNA reads TGTGCCAGCAGCCTCCGACAGAGATCGAACACCGGGGAGCTGTTTTTT. Amino acid sequence: CASSLRQRSNTGELFF.